These T cell receptor beta chains were read from a single sample in a study of shared clonotypes between healthy human individuals. The table came from immunoSEQ multiplex PCR; TCRdb's copy has only in-frame clones and leaves some out. Of over a million clones listed, 65% to 80% are singletons. Sequences were obtained from memory CD4+ T cells sorted from blood. Receptor source: a man aged 18 to 30 in good health. CDR3s leave out the opening cysteine and the closing phenylalanine or tryptophan. For some rows the clone size is stated as once, few or many, or as a class when expanded; others skip it.

TRBV14,.,TRBJ2-1,ASSHSGSGPYNEQF
TRBV15,.,TRBJ2-7,ATTQGAREQY
TRBV19,.,TRBJ2-7,ASSRGLAGIYEQY
TRBV10-3,.,TRBJ2-3,AISESEGLAGNTDTQY
TRBV29-1,.,TRBJ2-1,SVEGASRSYNEQF
TRBV30,few,TRBJ2-5,AWSFRQGETQY
TRBV30,.,TRBJ2-7,AWSGLSYEQY
TRBV7-2,.,TRBJ2-3,ASTPARADTQY
TRBV29-1,.,TRBJ1-1,SVGHLNTEAF
TRBV6-5,many,TRBJ1-2,ASSYSSTLHYGYT
TRBV10-2,.,TRBJ1-6,ASSESWDSLNSPLH
TRBV7-2,few,TRBJ1-6,ASSWGQGLGSPLH
TRBV6-1,.,TRBJ2-1,ASSVSWNEQF
TRBV10-1,.,TRBJ2-5,ASSSSRAGETQY
TRBV19,once,TRBJ2-5,ASKSRFVGETQY
TRBV18,.,TRBJ2-2,ASSPQSGHNTGELF
TRBV5-6,.,TRBJ2-5,ASSFNWGGVQETQY
TRBV6-1,.,TRBJ1-1,ASIRDGVNTEAF
TRBV12-5,.,TRBJ2-4,ASGLVGGGGAGAKNIQY
TRBV9,.,TRBJ1-2,ASSVADRGQGYT
TRBV5-1,.,TRBJ1-5,ASSFGEGQPQH
TRBV30,.,TRBJ1-2,AWRDRQGFYYGYT
TRBV28,few,TRBJ1-2,ASSFRADRRYGYT
TRBV7-2,.,TRBJ1-2,ASSPDRGGYGYT
TRBV14,few,TRBJ1-1,ASSQEVGTEAF
TRBV7-9,.,TRBJ2-4,ASSRGGQGLNIQY
TRBV7-7,.,TRBJ2-3,ASSLIPRGILCTDTQY
TRBV7-9,.,TRBJ2-7,ASSLARGTGVYEQY
TRBV10-3,.,TRBJ2-5,AISDRDRVDETQY
TRBV4-1,.,TRBJ2-5,ASSHATVLAGGRETQY
TRBV19,.,TRBJ2-7,ASSILPSYEQY
TRBV30,few,TRBJ2-3,AWSVVGQAPLSTQY
TRBV6-1,.,TRBJ1-4,ASMRGNEKLF
TRBV20-1,few,TRBJ2-3,SAGTVNTQY
TRBV9,.,TRBJ2-3,ASRGGGSTDTQY
TRBV6-6,.,TRBJ1-5,ASSYSGVVQPQH
TRBV27,.,TRBJ1-6,ASSGGPPNSPLH
TRBV10-3,once,TRBJ2-1,AISESGPELNEQF
TRBV6-1,.,TRBJ1-4,ASSDGRLSNEKLF
TRBV2,once,TRBJ1-5,ASSDVGRGDPQH
TRBV4-1,.,TRBJ2-1,ASRTSGRGEPSYNEQF
TRBV28,many,TRBJ1-5,ASSENRGRSPQH
TRBV23-1,.,TRBJ2-7,ASSKSENYEQY
TRBV10-3,.,TRBJ2-2,AIKSEGMGTGELF
TRBV5-1,.,TRBJ2-2,ATCDSFPNTGELF
TRBV2,.,TRBJ2-5,ASSLAGGREETQY
TRBV25-1,.,TRBJ2-3,ASTDRGSTDTQY
TRBV6-1,.,TRBJ1-1,ASSEAGKRAEAF
TRBV29-1,.,TRBJ1-5,SALGDLLNQPQH
TRBV7-6,.,TRBJ1-1,ASSFERGTEAF
TRBV19,once,TRBJ1-4,ASSIRTGDEKLF
TRBV19,once,TRBJ2-7,ASRQYPVGQGTYEQY
TRBV5-1,.,TRBJ2-1,ASSPQGGSGTSGEQF
TRBV30,.,TRBJ1-1,AWSVRDLMDF
TRBV2,.,TRBJ2-2,ASTGGYTGELF
TRBV10-3,few,TRBJ2-7,AISGSLTPGPTYEQY
TRBV5-1,.,TRBJ2-5,ASSFYGTSGSGETQY
TRBV7-2,.,TRBJ1-3,ASSLEGTSGNTIY
TRBV7-9,few,TRBJ1-5,ASSFGLEQPQH
TRBV5-6,.,TRBJ2-7,ASSPTRAWEQY